The present T cell receptor beta chain was sequenced within a study of blood T cell repertoires in COVID-19. Assay used: immunoSEQ multiplex PCR; TCRdb lists only in-frame clones, some missing. The sample consists of 140,000 or so clones, around 78% of them appearing once. Germline assignment: CDR1 LGHDT and CDR2 YNNKEL (reference sequence). The CDR3 covers 17 residues. V was pared by 0 bases and J by 12 bases, with 14 bases of the junction left unmatched. This chain connects TRBV3-1 (or the pseudogene TRBV3-2) to TRBJ2-1, with 10 bases fitting TRBD2. The sequence was collected from a woman aged 55-70 years with acute or convalescent COVID-19. Sequencing was carried out using peripheral blood. The CDR3 is CASSQEWGTSEWGRQFF. In DNA, the CDR3 is TGTGCCAGCAGCCAAGAGTGGGGGACTAGCGAGTGGGGAAGGCAGTTCTTC.